The text below deals with one T cell receptor beta chain. The antigen is not known. The protocol was immunoSEQ multiplex PCR, while the TCRdb copy is restricted to in-frame clones and leaves out a portion. The data hold 90,000 to 95,000 clones, with 80% to 95% observed a single time. CDR3 length: 14 amino acids. The germline V gene encodes CDR1 LNHDA and CDR2 SQIVND (reference sequence). V was cut by 5 bases and J by 2 bases, with 12 bases left in between. The sample comes from a study of graft-versus-host responses after intestinal transplantation. Study details: Isolated intestinal, liver-intestinal, or multivisceral transplants had been given to the recipients. Recipients uniformly received anti-thymocyte globulin induction, followed by tacrolimus and steroids for three to four years.

Study-level points and caveats: Recipient marrow held GvH clones, some first seen in ileum or blood. Patients with graft-donor T cell macrochimerism had high graft-versus-host to host-versus-graft clonal ratios in allografts.

The clonotype comes from a human donor who received an intestinal transplant. The chain recombines TRBV19 with TRBJ1-1, with D possibly TRBD1 on 6 matching bases. Material: unstimulated CD8+ T cells sorted from spleen or lymph node cells, obtained before intestinal transplant. CDR3: CASSRTEINTEAFF. CDR3 nucleotides: TGTGCCAGTAGTCGGACAGAGATTAACACTGAAGCTTTCTTT.